Here is one T cell receptor beta chain with its context. This clone was recorded only once. This receptor's antigen is unknown. Base-call qualities are not available, and no considerably larger clone is one nucleotide away. Collaborating institutions collected whole blood in K2EDTA tubes following their own protocols. For TCRbeta analysis, collaborators shipped samples as frozen whole blood, isolated PBMCs, or DNA extracted from either of those sample types. The sample belongs to a study of blood T cell repertoires in COVID-19 (dated by TCRdb to 2018 to 2020). A note on the overall study: Samples from collaborators originated in the United States, Italy and Spain and spanned both the acute and convalescent phases of COVID-19. The material from the prospective study consisted of cDNA or gDNA derived from T cells, B-cell-depleted T cells, or PBMCs. The dataset comprised deeply sampled blood TCRbeta repertoires from subjects exposed to, actively infected with, or recovered from COVID-19. The repertoires were made available in a free public database intended to serve as a resource for research on the immune response to SARS-CoV-2. The samples were drawn from two sources: the first 160 participants of the ongoing ImmuneRACE study, and over 950 subjects contributed by 6 global collaborators. The sample metadata nearly always contained a de-identified subject ID, COVID-19 status, age in years and sex. Where HLA class I and class II types were available, the types were taken from metadata supplied by the sample provider, not from assay-based typing. Results and caveats for the whole study, not just this receptor: The quantity of clinical and demographic metadata differed by source and by participant and was supplied without curation.

Trimming costs V 2 bases and J 3 bases, and their ends lie 7 bases apart. Including the terminal cysteine and phenylalanine, the CDR3 comprises 13 residues. Here the CDR3 DNA is all that survives: 39 bases in frame from base 1. CDR1 and CDR2, per the germline V gene, are MDHEN and SYDVKM. The immunoSEQ Assay, a bias-controlled multiplex PCR, was used to amplify TCRbeta CDR3 regions from genomic DNA. In the source study's methods: Within the assay, amplification of reference gene primers was used to estimate how many nucleated cells each sample contained. To quantify the absolute abundance of each unique TCRbeta CDR3 rearrangement, sequence reads were collapsed and filtered. For each sample, productive Simpson clonality was calculated as the square root of Simpson's diversity index across productive rearrangements. TCRdb holds this immuneACCESS table with in-frame rearrangements only. Some clones are missing; in checked studies, unresolved V genes explain under half, and the rest has no known cause. D and trimming come from the DNA, and the V and J calls and clone size come from that table. The sample has about 260,000 clones on record, approximately 82% of them singletons. Clones ranked in the top ten supply around 2% of the sample.

This receptor chain uses TRBV28 and TRBJ2-5, and possibly TRBD1, on 5 matching bases. Specimen: peripheral blood. The TCR comes from a woman aged 80 or older with acute or convalescent COVID-19. The encoded CDR3 is CASSLGREETQYF. The sequence in DNA is TGTGCCAGCAGTTTAGGCAGGGAAGAGACCCAGTACTTC.